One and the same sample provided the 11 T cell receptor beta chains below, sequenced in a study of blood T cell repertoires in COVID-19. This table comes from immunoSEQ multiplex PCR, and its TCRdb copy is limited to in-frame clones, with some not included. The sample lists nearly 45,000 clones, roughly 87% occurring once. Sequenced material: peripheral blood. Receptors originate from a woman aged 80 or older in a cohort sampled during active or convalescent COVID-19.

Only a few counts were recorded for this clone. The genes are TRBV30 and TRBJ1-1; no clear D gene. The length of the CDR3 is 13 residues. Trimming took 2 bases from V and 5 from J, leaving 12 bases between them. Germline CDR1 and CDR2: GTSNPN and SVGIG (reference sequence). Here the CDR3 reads CAWSRSSRTEAFF. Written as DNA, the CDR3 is TGTGCCTGGAGTAGAAGTTCCCGGACTGAAGCTTTCTTT.

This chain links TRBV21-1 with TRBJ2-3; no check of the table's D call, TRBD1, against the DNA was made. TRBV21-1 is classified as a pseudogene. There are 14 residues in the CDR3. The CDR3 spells CASSPGQGGDTQYF. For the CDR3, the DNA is TGTGCCAGCAGCCCTGGACAGGGAGGAGATACGCAGTATTTT.

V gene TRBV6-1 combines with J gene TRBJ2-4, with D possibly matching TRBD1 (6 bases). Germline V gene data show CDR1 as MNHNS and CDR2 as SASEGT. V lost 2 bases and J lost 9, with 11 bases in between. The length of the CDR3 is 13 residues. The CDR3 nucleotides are TGTGCCAGCAGTGAAACAGGGCGTGGCATTCAGTACTTC. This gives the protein CASSETGRGIQYF.

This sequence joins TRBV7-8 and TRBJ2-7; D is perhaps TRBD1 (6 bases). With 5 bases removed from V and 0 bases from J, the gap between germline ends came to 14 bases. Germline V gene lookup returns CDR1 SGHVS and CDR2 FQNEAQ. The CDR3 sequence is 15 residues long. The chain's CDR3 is CASSPQGLGSYEQYF. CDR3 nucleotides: TGTGCCAGCAGCCCACAGGGATTGGGCTCCTACGAGCAGTACTTC.

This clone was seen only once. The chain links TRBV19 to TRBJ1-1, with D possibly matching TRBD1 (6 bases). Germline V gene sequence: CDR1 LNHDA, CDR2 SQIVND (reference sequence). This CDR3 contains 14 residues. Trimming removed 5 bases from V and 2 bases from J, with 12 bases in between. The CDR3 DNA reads TGTGCCAGTAGTGTAGGGACACTTAACACTGAAGCTTTCTTT. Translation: CASSVGTLNTEAFF.

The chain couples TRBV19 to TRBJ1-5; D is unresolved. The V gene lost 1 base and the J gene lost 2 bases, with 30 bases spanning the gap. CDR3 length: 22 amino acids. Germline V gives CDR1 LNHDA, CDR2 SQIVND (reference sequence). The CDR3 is CASSIVPPVPQRMPQGNQPQHF. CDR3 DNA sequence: TGTGCCAGTAGTATAGTCCCCCCGGTCCCACAGAGAATGCCCCAGGGCAATCAGCCCCAGCATTTT.

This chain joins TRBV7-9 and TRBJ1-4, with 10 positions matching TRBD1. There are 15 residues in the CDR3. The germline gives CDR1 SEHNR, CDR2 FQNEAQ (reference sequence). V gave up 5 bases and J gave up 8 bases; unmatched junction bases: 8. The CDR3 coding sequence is TGTGCCAGCAGCGCACCGGACAGGGGGAACGAAAAACTGTTTTTT. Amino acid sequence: CASSAPDRGNEKLFF.

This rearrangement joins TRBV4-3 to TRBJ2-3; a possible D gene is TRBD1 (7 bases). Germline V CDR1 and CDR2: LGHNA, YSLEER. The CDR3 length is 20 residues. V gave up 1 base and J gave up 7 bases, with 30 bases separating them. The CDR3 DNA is TGCGCCAGCAGCCAAGGGGGAGGAAAATTCAAGGGGGCAATTCAACATACGCAGTATTTT. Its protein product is CASSQGGGKFKGAIQHTQYF.

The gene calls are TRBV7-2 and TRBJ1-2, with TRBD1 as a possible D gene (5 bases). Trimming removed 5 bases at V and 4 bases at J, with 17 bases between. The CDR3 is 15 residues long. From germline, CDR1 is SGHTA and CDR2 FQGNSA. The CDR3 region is CASSPSPGLPYGYTF. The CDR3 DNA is TGTGCCAGCAGCCCTAGTCCAGGGCTCCCCTATGGCTACACCTTC.

The CDR3 nucleotides read TGTGCCTGGAGCACGACAGGGGGCGATGGCTACACCTTC. Its protein product is CAWSTTGGDGYTF. This rearrangement joins TRBV30 to TRBJ1-2; 10 bases align to TRBD1. V shed 3 bases and J 6 bases; nucleotides not matched to a gene: 4. The CDR3 loop spans 13 amino acids. Germline V lookup: CDR1 GTSNPN, CDR2 SVGIG (reference sequence).

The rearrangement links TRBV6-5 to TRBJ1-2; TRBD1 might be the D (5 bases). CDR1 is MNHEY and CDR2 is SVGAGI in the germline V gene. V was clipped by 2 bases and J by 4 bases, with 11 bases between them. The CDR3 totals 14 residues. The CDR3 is CASSYDSTGYGYTF. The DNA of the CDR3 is TGTGCCAGCAGTTACGACAGTACTGGCTATGGCTACACCTTC.